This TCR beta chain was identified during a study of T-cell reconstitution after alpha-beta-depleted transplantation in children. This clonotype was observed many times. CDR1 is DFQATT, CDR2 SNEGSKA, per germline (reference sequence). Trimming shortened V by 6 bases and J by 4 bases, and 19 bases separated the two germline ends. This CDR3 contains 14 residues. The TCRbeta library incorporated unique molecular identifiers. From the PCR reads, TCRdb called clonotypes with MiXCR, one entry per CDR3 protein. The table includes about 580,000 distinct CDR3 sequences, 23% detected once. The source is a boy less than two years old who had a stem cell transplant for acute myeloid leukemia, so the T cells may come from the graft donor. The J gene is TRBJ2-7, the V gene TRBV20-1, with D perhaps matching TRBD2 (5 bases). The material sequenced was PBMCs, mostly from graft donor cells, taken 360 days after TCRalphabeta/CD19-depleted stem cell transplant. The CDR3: CSARPREHPYEQYV. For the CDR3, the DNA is TGCAGTGCCCGTCCAAGGGAGCACCCGTACGAGCAGTACGTC.